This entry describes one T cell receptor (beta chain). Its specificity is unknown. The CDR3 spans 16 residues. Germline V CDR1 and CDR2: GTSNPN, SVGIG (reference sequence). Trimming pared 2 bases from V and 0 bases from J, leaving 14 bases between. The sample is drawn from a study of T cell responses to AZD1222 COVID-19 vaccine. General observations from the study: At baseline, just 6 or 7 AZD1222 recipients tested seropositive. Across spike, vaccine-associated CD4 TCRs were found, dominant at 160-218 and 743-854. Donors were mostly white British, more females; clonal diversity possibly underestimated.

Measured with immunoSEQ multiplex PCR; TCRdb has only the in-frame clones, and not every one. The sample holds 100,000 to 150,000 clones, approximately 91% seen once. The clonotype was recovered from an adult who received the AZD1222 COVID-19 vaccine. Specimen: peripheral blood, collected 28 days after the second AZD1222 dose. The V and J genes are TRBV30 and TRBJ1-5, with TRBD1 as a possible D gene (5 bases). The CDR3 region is CAWSRGRGVSNQPQHF. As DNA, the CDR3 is TGTGCCTGGAGTAGGGGAAGAGGCGTTAGCAATCAGCCCCAGCATTTT.